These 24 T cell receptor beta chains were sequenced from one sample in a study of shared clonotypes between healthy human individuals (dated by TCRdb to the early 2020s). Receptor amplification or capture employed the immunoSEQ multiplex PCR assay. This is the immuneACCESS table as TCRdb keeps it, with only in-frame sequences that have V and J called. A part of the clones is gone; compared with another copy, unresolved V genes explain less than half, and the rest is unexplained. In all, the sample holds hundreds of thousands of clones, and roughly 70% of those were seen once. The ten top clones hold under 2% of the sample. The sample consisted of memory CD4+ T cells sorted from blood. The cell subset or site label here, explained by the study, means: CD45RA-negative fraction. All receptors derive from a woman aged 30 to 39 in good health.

CDR3 loop: CASSVSVTDTQYF. The CDR3 nucleotides are TGTGCCAGCAGCGTATCCGTCACAGATACGCAGTATTTT. This sequence joins TRBV9 and TRBJ2-3; D gene ambiguous. The V gene's germline CDR1 is SGDLS and CDR2 YYNGEE. The CDR3 is made up of 13 amino acids. V shed 1 base and J shed 2 bases, with 5 bases lying between them.

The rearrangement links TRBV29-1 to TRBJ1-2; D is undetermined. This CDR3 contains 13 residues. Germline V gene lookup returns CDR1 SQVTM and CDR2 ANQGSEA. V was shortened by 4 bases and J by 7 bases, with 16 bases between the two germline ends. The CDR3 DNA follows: TGCAGCGTTGGAGGGAGAATGGTTGGTGGCTACACCTTC. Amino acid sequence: CSVGGRMVGGYTF.

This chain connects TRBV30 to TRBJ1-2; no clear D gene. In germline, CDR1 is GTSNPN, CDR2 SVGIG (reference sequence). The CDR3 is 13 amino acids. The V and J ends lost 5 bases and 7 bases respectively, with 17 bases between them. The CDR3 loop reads CAWGFGEAFGYTF. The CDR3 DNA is TGTGCCTGGGGGTTTGGGGAGGCGTTTGGCTACACCTTC.

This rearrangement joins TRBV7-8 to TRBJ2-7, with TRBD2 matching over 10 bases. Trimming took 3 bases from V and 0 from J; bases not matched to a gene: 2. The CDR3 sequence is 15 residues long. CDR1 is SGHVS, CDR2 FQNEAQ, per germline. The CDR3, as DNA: TGTGCCAGCAGCTTGAGGACTAGCGGCTCCTACGAGCAGTACTTC. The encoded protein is CASSLRTSGSYEQYF.

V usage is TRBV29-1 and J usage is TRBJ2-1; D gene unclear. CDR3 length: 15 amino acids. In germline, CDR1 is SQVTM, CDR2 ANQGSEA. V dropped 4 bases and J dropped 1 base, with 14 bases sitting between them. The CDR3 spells CSVGVLLGSYNEQFF. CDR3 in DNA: TGCAGCGTTGGCGTCTTGTTGGGGTCCTACAATGAGCAGTTCTTC.

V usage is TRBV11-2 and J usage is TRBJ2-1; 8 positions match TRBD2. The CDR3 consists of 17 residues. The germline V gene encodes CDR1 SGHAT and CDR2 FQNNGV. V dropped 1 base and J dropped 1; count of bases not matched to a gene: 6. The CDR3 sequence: CASSLGGAGASYNEQFF. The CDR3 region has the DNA TGTGCCAGCAGCTTAGGAGGAGCGGGAGCATCCTACAATGAGCAGTTCTTC.

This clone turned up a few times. The CDR3 nucleotides read TGTGCCTGGAGTTCCGGGGCCACCATATATTTT. Translating it yields CAWSSGATIYF. V usage is TRBV30 and J usage is TRBJ1-3; D is possibly TRBD1 (5 bases). The CDR3 totals 11 residues. Germline CDR1 is GTSNPN and CDR2 is SVGIG (reference sequence). V lost 2 bases to trimming and J lost 9 bases, with 8 bases between them.

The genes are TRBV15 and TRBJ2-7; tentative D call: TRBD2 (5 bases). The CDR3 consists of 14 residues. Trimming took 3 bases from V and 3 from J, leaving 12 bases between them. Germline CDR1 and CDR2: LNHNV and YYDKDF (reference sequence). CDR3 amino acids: CATSRGDRIYEQYF. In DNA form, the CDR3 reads TGTGCCACCAGCAGGGGAGACCGTATCTACGAGCAGTACTTC.

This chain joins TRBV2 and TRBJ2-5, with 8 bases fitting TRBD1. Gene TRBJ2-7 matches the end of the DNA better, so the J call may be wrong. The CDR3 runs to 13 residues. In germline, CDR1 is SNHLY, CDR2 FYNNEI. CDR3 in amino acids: CASGGQGLYEQYF. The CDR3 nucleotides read TGTGCCAGCGGAGGACAGGGACTGTACGAGCAGTACTTC.

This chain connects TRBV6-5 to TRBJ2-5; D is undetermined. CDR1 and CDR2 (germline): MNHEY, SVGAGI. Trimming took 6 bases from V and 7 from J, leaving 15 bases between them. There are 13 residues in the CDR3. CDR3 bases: TGTGCCAGCAGGGACCCTAATGAAAGGACCCAGTACTTC. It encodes CASRDPNERTQYF.

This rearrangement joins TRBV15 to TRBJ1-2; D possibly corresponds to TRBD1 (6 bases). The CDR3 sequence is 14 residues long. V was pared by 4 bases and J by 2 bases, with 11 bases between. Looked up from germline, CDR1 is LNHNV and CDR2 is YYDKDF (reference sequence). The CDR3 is CATSIPTGNYGYTF. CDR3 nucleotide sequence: TGTGCCACCAGCATACCCACAGGGAACTATGGCTACACCTTC.

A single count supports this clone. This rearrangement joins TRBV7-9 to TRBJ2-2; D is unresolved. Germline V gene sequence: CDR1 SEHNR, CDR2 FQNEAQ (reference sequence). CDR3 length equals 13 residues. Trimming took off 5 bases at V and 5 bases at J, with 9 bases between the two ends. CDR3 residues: CASSLIGTGELFF. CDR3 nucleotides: TGTGCCAGCAGCCTTATCGGGACCGGGGAGCTGTTTTTT. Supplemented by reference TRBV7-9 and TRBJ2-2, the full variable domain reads DTGVSQNPRHKITKRGQNVTFRCDPISEHNRLYWYRQTLGQGPEFLTYFQNEAQLEKSRLLSDRFSAERPKGSFSTLEIQRTEQGDSAMYLCASSLIGTGELFFGEGSRLTVL.

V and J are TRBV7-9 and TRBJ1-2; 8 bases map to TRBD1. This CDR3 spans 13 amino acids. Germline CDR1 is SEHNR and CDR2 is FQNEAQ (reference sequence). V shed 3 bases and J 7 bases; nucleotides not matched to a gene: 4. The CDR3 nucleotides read TGTGCCAGCAGCTTCCCGGACAGGGCTGGCTACACCTTC. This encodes CASSFPDRAGYTF.

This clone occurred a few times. CDR3 amino acids: CASSEQKNQPQHF. CDR3 sequence (DNA): TGTGCCAGCAGTGAACAGAAGAATCAGCCCCAGCATTTT. This chain connects TRBV2 to TRBJ1-5; D ambiguous. V was cut by 2 bases and J by 4 bases, with 6 bases left in between. This CDR3 spans 13 amino acids. Germline CDR1 is SNHLY and CDR2 is FYNNEI.

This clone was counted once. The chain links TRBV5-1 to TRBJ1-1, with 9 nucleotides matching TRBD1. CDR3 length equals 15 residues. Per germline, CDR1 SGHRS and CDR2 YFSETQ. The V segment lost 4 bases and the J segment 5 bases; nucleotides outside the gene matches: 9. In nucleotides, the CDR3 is TGCGCCAGCAGCCTGACACGGACAGGGGTTACTGAAGCTTTCTTT. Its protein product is CASSLTRTGVTEAFF. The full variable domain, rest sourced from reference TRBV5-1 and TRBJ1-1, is KAGVTQTPRYLIKTRGQQVTLSCSPISGHRSVSWYQQTPGQGLQFLFEYFSETQRNKGNFPGRFSGRQFSNSRSEMNVSTLELGDSALYLCASSLTRTGVTEAFFGQGTRLTVV.

The CDR3 loop reads CARPDLDGSYGYTF. The CDR3 bases are TGTGCCCGACCGGACTTAGACGGGTCCTATGGCTACACCTTC. The chain has TRBV14 and TRBJ1-2; D is undetermined. Germline CDR1 SGHDN, CDR2 FVKESK. This CDR3 has 14 residues. Trimming took off 11 bases at V and 4 bases at J, with 20 bases between the two ends.

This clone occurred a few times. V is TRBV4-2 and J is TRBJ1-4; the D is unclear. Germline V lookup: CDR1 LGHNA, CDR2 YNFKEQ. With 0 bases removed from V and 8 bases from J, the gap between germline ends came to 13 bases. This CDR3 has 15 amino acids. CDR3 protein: CASSQEVSRLEKLFF. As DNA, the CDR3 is TGTGCCAGCAGCCAAGAGGTATCCCGTCTGGAAAAACTGTTTTTT.

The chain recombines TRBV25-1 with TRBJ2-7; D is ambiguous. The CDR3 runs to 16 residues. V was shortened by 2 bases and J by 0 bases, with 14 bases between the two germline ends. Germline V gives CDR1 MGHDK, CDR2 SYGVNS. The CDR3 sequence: CASSETDFSTSYEQYF. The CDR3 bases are TGTGCCAGCAGTGAAACCGACTTTTCCACCTCCTACGAGCAGTACTTC.

The CDR3 nucleotides read TGTGCCAGCAAAATGGGACTAGTTACCGCAGATACGCAGTATTTT. This gives the protein CASKMGLVTADTQYF. The V gene is TRBV27, the J gene TRBJ2-3, with 8 nucleotides matching TRBD2. This CDR3 comprises 15 residues. CDR1 MNHEY and CDR2 SMNVEV come from the germline V gene (reference sequence). Trimming cost V 7 bases and J 4 bases; bases outside gene matches: 10.

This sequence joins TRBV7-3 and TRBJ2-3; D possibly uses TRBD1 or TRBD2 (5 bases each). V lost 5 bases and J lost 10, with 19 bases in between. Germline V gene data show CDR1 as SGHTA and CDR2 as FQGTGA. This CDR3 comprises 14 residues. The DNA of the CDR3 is TGTGCCAGCAGCCCAGGGCCGGGGCGGCAAGCGCAGTATTTT. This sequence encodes CASSPGPGRQAQYF.

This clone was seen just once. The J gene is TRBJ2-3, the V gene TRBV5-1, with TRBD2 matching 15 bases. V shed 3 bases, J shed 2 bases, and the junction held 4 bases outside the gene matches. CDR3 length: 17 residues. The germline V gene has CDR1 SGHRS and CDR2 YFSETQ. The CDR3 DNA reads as TGCGCCAGCAGCTCCGGGACTAGCGGGAGGTACACAGATACGCAGTATTTT. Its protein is CASSSGTSGRYTDTQYF.

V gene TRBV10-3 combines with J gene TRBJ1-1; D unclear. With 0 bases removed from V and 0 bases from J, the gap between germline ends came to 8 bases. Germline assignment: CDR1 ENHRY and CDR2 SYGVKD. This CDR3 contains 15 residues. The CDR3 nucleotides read TGTGCCATCAGTGAGTCTTACGGCGTGAACACTGAAGCTTTCTTT. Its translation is CAISESYGVNTEAFF.

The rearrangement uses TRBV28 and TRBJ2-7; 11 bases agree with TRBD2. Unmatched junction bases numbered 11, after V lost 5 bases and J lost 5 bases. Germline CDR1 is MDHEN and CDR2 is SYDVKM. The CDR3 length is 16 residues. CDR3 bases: TGTGCCAGCAGTCCAGCTACACTAGCGGGAGTTGACGAGCAGTACTTC. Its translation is CASSPATLAGVDEQYF.

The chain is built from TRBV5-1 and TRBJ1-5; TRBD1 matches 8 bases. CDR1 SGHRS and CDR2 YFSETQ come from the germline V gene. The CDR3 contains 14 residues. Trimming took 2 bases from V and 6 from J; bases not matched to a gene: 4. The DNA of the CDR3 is TGCGCCAGCAGCTTTGGGACAGGTGCTCAGCCCCAGCATTTT. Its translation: CASSFGTGAQPQHF.